Below are 10 T cell receptor beta chains sequenced from a single sample in a study of blood T cell repertoires in COVID-19. Sequencing was performed with immunoSEQ multiplex PCR; in TCRdb, only in-frame clones are kept and a portion is missing. This table has 130,000 to 150,000 clones, roughly 83% appearing once. The material sequenced was peripheral blood. These receptors were collected from a woman aged 65 to 85 with COVID-19, enrolled during active disease.

V is TRBV3-1 (or the pseudogene TRBV3-2) and J is TRBJ1-1; 8 nucleotides match TRBD1. Germline CDR1 LGHDT, CDR2 YNNKEL (reference sequence). This CDR3 is built from 17 residues. V gave up 4 bases and J gave up 4 bases; unmatched junction bases: 14. The CDR3 spells CASSPPGAVTGGTEAFF. In DNA, the CDR3 is TGTGCCAGCAGCCCCCCCGGAGCCGTAACAGGGGGCACTGAAGCTTTCTTT.

This clone has more than one count but fewer than ten. The CDR3 DNA follows: TGTGCCAGCAGCCCGACCATGACTATCCAAGAGACCCAGTACTTC. This sequence encodes CASSPTMTIQETQYF. The chain links TRBV4-2 to TRBJ2-5; weak D call: TRBD2 (5 bases). Germline V gives CDR1 LGHNA, CDR2 YNFKEQ. The length of the CDR3 is 15 residues. V was shortened by 4 bases and J by 1 base, with 13 bases between the two germline ends.

This clone has only one observation. The chain has TRBV27 and TRBJ1-6, with D possibly TRBD1 on 5 matching bases. This CDR3 contains 16 residues. Germline CDR1 is MNHEY and CDR2 is SMNVEV (reference sequence). Trimming stripped 4 bases from V and 9 bases from J, with 19 bases between. The CDR3 loop is CASSSEGRQVTSPLHF. The CDR3 DNA reads as TGTGCCAGCAGTTCCGAGGGGAGGCAAGTAACTTCACCCCTCCACTTT.

This CDR3 reads CASSLGQGYNSPLHF. The CDR3 DNA reads as TGTGCCAGCAGCTTAGGACAGGGGTATAATTCACCCCTCCACTTT. The gene calls are TRBV5-6 and TRBJ1-6; 9 bases align to TRBD1. The germline CDR1 and CDR2 sequences are SGHDT and YYEEEE. The CDR3 totals 15 residues. The junction had 1 base not matched to a gene; V was cut back by 2 bases and J by 4 bases.

The chain employs TRBV11-3 and TRBJ2-1; 8 bases line up with TRBD1. The germline CDR1 and CDR2 sequences are SGHNT and YENEEA. After removal of 3 bases from V and 6 bases from J, the junction contained 7 bases not matched to a gene. This CDR3 has 15 residues. The CDR3 nucleotides read TGTGCCAGCAGCTTCGGACAGGGAAGTTTCAATGAGCAGTTCTTC. Residues: CASSFGQGSFNEQFF.

The chain joins TRBV2 to TRBJ2-1; 9 bases are a match to TRBD2. Trimming took 0 bases from V and 12 from J; bases not matched to a gene: 3. CDR3 length: 13 residues. Per germline, CDR1 SNHLY and CDR2 FYNNEI. The CDR3 DNA follows: TGTGCCAGCAGTGAAGCGCAGGGACTAGCGCAGTTCTTC. Translating gives CASSEAQGLAQFF.

This clone was counted a few times. V usage is TRBV10-3 and J usage is TRBJ2-7; 7 bases line up with TRBD1. CDR3 length equals 14 residues. V trimming: 10 bases; J trimming: 2 bases; junction bases outside the gene matches: 11. Germline values: CDR1 ENHRY, CDR2 SYGVKD. Here the CDR3 DNA reads TGTGCCACGAGAACAGGGGCTGGAGCCTACGAGCAGTACTTC. Its protein product is CATRTGAGAYEQYF.

The rearrangement joins TRBV29-1 to TRBJ1-1; D possibly corresponds to TRBD1 (5 bases). The V gene's germline CDR1 is SQVTM and CDR2 ANQGSEA. The CDR3 runs 11 residues. V was trimmed by 7 bases and J by 3 bases, leaving 9 bases between them. The CDR3 reads CSAGGYTEAFF. The CDR3 bases are TGCAGCGCTGGGGGGTACACTGAAGCTTTCTTT.

The chain links TRBV9 to TRBJ2-5; D might be TRBD2 (7 bases). Trimming removed 0 bases from V and 5 bases from J, with 14 bases in between. The CDR3 has 15 residues. The germline CDR1 and CDR2 sequences are SGDLS and YYNGEE. DNA of the CDR3: TGTGCCAGCAGCGTAGTGGGGGGGCCAGGGGAGACCCAGTACTTC. Its protein product is CASSVVGGPGETQYF.

The J gene is TRBJ1-1, the V gene TRBV9; 7 bases map to TRBD1. CDR3 length: 14 amino acids. Germline assignment: CDR1 SGDLS and CDR2 YYNGEE. The ends lost 4 bases at V and 2 bases at J; junction bases unmatched: 5. This chain's CDR3 is CASSWGQSNTEAFF. The CDR3 DNA reads TGTGCCAGCAGCTGGGGACAGTCAAACACTGAAGCTTTCTTT.